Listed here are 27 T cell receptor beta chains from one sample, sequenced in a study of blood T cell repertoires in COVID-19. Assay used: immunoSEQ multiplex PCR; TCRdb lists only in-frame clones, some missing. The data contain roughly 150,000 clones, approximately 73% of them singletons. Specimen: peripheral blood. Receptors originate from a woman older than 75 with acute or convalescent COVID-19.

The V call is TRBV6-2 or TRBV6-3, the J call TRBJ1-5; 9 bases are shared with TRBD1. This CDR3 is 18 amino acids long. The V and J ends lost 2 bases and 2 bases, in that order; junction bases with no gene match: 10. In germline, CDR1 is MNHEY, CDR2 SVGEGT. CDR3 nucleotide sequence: TGTGCCAGCAGTTACCCGGGACAGGGCTTTCAGGGCAATCAGCCCCAGCATTTT. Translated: CASSYPGQGFQGNQPQHF.

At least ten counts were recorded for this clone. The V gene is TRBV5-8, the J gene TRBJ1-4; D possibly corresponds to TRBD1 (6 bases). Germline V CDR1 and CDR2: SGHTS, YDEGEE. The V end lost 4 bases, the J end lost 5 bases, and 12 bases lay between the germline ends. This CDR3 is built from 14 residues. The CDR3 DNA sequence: TGTGCCAGCAGCCCCGGGACATTGAATGAAAAACTGTTTTTT. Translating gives CASSPGTLNEKLFF.

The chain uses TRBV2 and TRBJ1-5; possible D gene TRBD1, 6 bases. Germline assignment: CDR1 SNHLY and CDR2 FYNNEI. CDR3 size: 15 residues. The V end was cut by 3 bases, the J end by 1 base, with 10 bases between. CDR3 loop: CASSDTGISNQPQHF. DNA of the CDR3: TGTGCCAGCAGTGATACAGGGATCAGCAATCAGCCCCAGCATTTT.

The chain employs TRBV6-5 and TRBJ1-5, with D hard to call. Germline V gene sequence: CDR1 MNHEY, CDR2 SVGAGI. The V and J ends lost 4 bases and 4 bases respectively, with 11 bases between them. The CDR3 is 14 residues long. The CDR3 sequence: CASSLEFGNQPQHF. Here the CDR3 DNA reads TGTGCCAGCAGTTTAGAGTTTGGTAATCAGCCCCAGCATTTT.

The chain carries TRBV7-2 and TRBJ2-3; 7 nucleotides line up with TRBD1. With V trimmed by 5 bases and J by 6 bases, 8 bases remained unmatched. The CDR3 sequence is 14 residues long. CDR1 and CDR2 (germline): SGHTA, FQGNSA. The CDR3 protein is CASSPRQGRDTQYF. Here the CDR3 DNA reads TGTGCCAGCAGCCCGCGACAGGGTCGGGATACGCAGTATTTT.

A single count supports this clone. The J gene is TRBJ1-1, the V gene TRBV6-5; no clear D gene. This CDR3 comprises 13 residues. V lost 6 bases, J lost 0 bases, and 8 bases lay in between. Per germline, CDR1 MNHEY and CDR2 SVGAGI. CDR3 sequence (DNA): TGTGCCAGCAGCCGGACTGTGAACACTGAAGCTTTCTTT. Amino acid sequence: CASSRTVNTEAFF.

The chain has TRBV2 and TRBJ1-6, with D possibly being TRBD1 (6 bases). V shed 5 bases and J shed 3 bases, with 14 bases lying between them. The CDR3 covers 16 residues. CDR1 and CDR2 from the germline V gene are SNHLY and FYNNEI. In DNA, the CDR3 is TGTGCCAGCAGTCCCGCAGGGGCTTTCTATAATTCACCCCTCCACTTT. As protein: CASSPAGAFYNSPLHF.

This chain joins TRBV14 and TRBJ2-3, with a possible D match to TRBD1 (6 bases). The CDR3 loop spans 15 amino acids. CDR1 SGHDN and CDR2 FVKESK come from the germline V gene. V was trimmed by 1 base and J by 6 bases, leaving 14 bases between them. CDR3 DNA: TGTGCCAGCAGCCAAGGGACAGCGTTCAGGGATACGCAGTATTTT. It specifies CASSQGTAFRDTQYF.

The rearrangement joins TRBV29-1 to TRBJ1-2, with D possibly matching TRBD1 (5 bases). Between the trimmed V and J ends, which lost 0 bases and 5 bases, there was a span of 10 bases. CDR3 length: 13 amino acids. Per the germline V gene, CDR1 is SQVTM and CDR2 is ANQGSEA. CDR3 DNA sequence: TGCAGCGTTGAAGATATGGGGGGTTATGGCTACACCTTC. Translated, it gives CSVEDMGGYGYTF.

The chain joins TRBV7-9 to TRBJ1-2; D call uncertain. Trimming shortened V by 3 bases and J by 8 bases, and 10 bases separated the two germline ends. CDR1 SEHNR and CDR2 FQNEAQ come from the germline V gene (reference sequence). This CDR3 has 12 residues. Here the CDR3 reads CASSFAEEGYTF. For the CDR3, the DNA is TGTGCCAGCAGCTTTGCTGAAGAGGGCTACACCTTC.

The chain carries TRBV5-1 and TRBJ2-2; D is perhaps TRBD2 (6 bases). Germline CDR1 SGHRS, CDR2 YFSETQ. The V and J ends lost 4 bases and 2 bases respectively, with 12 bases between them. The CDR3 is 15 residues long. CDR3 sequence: CASSRDSPNTGELFF. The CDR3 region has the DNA TGCGCCAGCAGCCGGGACTCCCCTAACACCGGGGAGCTGTTTTTT. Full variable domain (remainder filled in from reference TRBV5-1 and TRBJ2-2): KAGVTQTPRYLIKTRGQQVTLSCSPISGHRSVSWYQQTPGQGLQFLFEYFSETQRNKGNFPGRFSGRQFSNSRSEMNVSTLELGDSALYLCASSRDSPNTGELFFGEGSRLTVL.

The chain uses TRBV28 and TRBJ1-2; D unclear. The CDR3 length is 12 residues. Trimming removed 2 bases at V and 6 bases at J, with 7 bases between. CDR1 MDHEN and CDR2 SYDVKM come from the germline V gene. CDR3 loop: CASSLQLNGYTF. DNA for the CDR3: TGTGCCAGCAGTTTACAACTCAATGGCTACACCTTC.

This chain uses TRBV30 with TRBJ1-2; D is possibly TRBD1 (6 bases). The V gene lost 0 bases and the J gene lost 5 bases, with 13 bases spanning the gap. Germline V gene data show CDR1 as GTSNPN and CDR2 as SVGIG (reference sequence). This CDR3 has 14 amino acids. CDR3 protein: CAWSVDRRRYGYTF. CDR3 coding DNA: TGTGCCTGGAGTGTAGACAGGAGGCGATATGGCTACACCTTC. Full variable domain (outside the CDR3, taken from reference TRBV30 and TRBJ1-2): SQTIHQWPATLVQPVGSPLSLECTVEGTSNPNLYWYRQAAGRGLQLLFYSVGIGQISSEVPQNLSASRPQDRQFILSSKKLLLSDSGFYLCAWSVDRRRYGYTFGSGTRLTVV.

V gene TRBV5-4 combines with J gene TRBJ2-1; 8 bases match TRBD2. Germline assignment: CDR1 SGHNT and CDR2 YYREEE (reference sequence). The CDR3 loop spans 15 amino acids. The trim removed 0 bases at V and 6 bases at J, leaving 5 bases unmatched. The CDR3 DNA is TGTGCCAGCAGCTTGGCGGGACTAGTATCCAATGAGCAGTTCTTC. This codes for CASSLAGLVSNEQFF.

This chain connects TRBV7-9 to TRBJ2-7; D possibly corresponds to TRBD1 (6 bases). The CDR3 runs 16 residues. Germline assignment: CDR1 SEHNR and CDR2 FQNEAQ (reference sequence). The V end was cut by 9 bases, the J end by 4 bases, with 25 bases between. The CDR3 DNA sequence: TGTGCCAGGCTGGGACATCGTATTGTTCCCTTTTACGAGCAGTACTTC. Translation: CARLGHRIVPFYEQYF.

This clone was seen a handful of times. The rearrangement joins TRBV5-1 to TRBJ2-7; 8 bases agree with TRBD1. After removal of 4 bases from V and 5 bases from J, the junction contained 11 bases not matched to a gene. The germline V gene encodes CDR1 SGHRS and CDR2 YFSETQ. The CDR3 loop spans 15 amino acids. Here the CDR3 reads CASSQTGEIFNEQYF. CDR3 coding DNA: TGCGCCAGCAGCCAGACAGGGGAGATTTTTAACGAGCAGTACTTC. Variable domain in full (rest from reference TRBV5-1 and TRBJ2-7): KAGVTQTPRYLIKTRGQQVTLSCSPISGHRSVSWYQQTPGQGLQFLFEYFSETQRNKGNFPGRFSGRQFSNSRSEMNVSTLELGDSALYLCASSQTGEIFNEQYFGPGTRLTVT.

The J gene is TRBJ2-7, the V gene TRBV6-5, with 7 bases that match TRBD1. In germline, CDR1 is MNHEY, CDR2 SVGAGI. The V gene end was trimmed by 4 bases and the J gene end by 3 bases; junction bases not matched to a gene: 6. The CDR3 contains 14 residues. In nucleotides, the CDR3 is TGTGCCAGCAGTTTGGACAGGCCGAGCTACGAGCAGTACTTC. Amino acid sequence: CASSLDRPSYEQYF.

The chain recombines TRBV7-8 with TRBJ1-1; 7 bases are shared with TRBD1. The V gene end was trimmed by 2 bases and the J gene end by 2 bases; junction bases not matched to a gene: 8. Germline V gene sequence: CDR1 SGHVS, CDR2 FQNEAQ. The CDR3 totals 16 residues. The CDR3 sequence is CASSLRRGTANTEAFF. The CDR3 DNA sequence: TGTGCCAGCAGCTTACGGCGCGGGACAGCCAACACTGAAGCTTTCTTT.

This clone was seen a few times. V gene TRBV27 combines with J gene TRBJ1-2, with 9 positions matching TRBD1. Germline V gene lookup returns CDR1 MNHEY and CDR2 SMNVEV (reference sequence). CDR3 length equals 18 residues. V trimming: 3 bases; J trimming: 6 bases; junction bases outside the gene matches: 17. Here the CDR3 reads CASSFFYARDRETHGYTF. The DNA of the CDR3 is TGTGCCAGCAGTTTTTTCTACGCTCGGGACAGGGAAACCCATGGCTACACCTTC.

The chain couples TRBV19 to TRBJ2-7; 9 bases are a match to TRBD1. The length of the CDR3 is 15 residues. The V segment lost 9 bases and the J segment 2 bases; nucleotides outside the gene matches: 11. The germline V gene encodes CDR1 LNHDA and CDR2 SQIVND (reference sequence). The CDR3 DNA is TGTGCCAGGAGGTCGCCGGGACAGGGAACCTACGAGCAGTACTTC. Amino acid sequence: CARRSPGQGTYEQYF. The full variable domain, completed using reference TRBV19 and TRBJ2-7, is DGGITQSPKYLFRKEGQNVTLSCEQNLNHDAMYWYRQDPGQGLRLIYYSQIVNDFQKGDIAEGYSVSREKKESFPLTVTSAQKNPTAFYLCARRSPGQGTYEQYFGPGTRLTVT.

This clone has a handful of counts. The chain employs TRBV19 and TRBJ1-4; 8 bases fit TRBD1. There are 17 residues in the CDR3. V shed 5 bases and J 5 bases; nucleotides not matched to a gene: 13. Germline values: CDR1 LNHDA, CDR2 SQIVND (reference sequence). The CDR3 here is CASSPRQGALGNEKLFF. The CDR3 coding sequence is TGTGCCAGTAGTCCACGGCAGGGGGCGCTTGGGAATGAAAAACTGTTTTTT.

The CDR3 is CASSGRTGGGNQPQHF. CDR3 DNA: TGTGCCAGCAGTGGCAGGACAGGGGGCGGCAATCAGCCCCAGCATTTT. The V gene is TRBV6-2 or TRBV6-3, the J gene TRBJ1-5; TRBD1 aligns across 11 bases. The CDR3 contains 16 residues. With V trimmed by 5 bases and J by 2 bases, 5 bases remained unmatched. Germline V CDR1 and CDR2: MNHEY, SVGEGT.

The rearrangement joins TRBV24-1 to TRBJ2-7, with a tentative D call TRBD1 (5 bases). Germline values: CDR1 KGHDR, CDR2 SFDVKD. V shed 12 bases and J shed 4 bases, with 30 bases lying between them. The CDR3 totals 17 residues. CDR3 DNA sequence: TGTGCCCCAATCCCACCCTTATCAGGGATCTCCAGATACGAGCAGTACTTC. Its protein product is CAPIPPLSGISRYEQYF.

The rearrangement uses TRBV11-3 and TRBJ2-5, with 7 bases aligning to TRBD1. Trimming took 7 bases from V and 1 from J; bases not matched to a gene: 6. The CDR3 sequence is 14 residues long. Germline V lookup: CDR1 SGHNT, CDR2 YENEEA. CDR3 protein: CASKRDSAQETQYF. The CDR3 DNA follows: TGTGCCAGCAAAAGGGACAGCGCCCAAGAGACCCAGTACTTC.

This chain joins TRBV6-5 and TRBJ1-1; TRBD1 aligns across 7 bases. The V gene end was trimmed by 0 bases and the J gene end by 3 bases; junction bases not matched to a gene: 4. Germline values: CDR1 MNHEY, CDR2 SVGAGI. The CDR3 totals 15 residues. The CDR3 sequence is CASSYSWDSDTEAFF. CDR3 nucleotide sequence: TGTGCCAGCAGTTACTCGTGGGACAGTGACACTGAAGCTTTCTTT.

CDR3: CASFRTSGGNTQYF. The CDR3 nucleotides read TGTGCCAGCTTCCGGACTAGCGGAGGGAATACGCAGTATTTT. The chain combines TRBV2 with TRBJ2-3; 10 nucleotides agree with TRBD2. This CDR3 comprises 14 residues. With 8 bases clipped from V and 7 bases from J, the junction kept 9 bases outside the gene matches. Germline V gene lookup returns CDR1 SNHLY and CDR2 FYNNEI. Full variable domain (missing parts from reference TRBV2 and TRBJ2-3): EPEVTQTPSHQVTQMGQEVILRCVPISNHLYFYWYRQILGQKVEFLVSFYNNEISEKSEIFDDQFSVERPDGSNFTLKIRSTKLEDSAMYFCASFRTSGGNTQYFGPGTRLTVL.

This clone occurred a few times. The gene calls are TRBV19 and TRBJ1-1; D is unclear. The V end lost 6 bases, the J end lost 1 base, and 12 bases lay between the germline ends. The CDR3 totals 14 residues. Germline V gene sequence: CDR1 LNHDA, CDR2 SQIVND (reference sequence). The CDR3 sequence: CASRISVGNTEAFF. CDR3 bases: TGTGCCAGTAGGATATCGGTCGGGAACACTGAAGCTTTCTTT. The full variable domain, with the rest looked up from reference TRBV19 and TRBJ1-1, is DGGITQSPKYLFRKEGQNVTLSCEQNLNHDAMYWYRQDPGQGLRLIYYSQIVNDFQKGDIAEGYSVSREKKESFPLTVTSAQKNPTAFYLCASRISVGNTEAFFGQGTRLTVV.